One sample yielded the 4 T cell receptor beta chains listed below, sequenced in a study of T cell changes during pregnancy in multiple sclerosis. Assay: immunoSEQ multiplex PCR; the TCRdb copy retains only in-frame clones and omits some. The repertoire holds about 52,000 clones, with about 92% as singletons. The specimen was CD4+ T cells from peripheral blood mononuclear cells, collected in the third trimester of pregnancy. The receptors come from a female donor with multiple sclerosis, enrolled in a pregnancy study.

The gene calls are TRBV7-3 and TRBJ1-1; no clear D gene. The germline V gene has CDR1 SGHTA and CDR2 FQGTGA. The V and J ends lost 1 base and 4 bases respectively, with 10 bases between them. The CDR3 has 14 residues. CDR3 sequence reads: CASSLSVRGTEAFF. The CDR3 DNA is TGTGCCAGCAGCTTAAGCGTTCGGGGCACTGAAGCTTTCTTT.

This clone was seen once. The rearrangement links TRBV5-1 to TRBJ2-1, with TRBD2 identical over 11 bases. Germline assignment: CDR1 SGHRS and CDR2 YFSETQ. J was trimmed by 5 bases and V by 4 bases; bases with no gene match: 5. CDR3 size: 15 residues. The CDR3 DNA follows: TGCGCCAGCAGCGACGGGACTAGCGGACACAATGAGCAGTTCTTC. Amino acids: CASSDGTSGHNEQFF.

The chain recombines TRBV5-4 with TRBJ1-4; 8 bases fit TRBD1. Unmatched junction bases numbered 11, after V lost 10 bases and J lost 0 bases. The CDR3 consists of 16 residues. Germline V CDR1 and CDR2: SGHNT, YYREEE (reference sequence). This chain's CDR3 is CAHRGGQVTTNEKLFF. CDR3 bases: TGTGCCCACAGGGGGGGGCAGGTTACAACTAATGAAAAACTGTTTTTT.

For the CDR3, the DNA is TGTGCCAGCAGTGACAGGGGGCTCGGCTATGGCTACACCTTC. Its translation is CASSDRGLGYGYTF. The V gene is TRBV25-1, the J gene TRBJ1-2; TRBD1 aligns across 8 bases. This CDR3 is 14 amino acids long. The germline V gene has CDR1 MGHDK and CDR2 SYGVNS. V trimming: 3 bases; J trimming: 4 bases; junction bases outside the gene matches: 4.